This entry is about one TCR beta chain. What it binds is unknown. PCR amplification relied on 60 Vbeta primers (plus 13 Jbeta primers). TCRdb's copy holds only in-frame clones and misses some; the assay was immunoSEQ multiplex PCR. The table shows some 140,000 clones, with approximately 80% occurring only once. The data derive from a study of cytomegalovirus exposure and HLA in healthy donors. Study outcomes and limitations: HLA-A and HLA-B allele assignments for most subjects were reportedly predicted accurately using TCR beta sequences.

The length of the CDR3 is 15 residues. The V gene end was trimmed by 0 bases and the J gene end by 5 bases; junction bases not matched to a gene: 4. The germline gives CDR1 LNHNV, CDR2 YYDKDF (reference sequence). The V gene is TRBV15, the J gene TRBJ2-5; 9 bases are shared with TRBD2. This TCR was sampled from a woman aged 40 to 50 in good health and CMV-seropositive. Input material: PBMCs. This CDR3 is CATSREGTSIETQYF. In DNA form, the CDR3 reads TGTGCCACCAGCAGAGAGGGGACTAGCATCGAGACCCAGTACTTC.